The TCR beta chain under discussion was sequenced for a study of T cell responses to AZD1222 COVID-19 vaccine. Broader study findings: The study identified only 6 or 7 AZD1222 recipients as seropositive at baseline. White British ancestry dominated among donors, who included more females, and clonal diversity was possibly underestimated.

About this clone: Its antigen is as yet unknown.

This table comes from immunoSEQ multiplex PCR, and its TCRdb copy is limited to in-frame clones, with some not included. The table lists tens of thousands of clones, 85% to 90% of them singletons. CDR3 size: 14 residues. V was clipped by 3 bases and J by 4 bases, with 12 bases between them. Germline assignment: CDR1 SGHTA and CDR2 FQGNSA. The clonotype comes from an adult in good health. This specimen consisted of peripheral blood, obtained on day 0 of AZD1222 vaccination. The chain carries TRBV7-2 and TRBJ1-2, with D possibly matching TRBD1 (6 bases). The CDR3 nucleotides are TGTGCCAGCAGCTTTGCGCGGGACATCTATGGCTACACCTTC. It encodes CASSFARDIYGYTF.